The entry below describes one T cell receptor (beta chain). Its cognate antigen is unknown. The sample originates from a study of T cell clonotyping in hematopoietic cell transplantation. Profiling relied on immunoSEQ multiplex PCR, and the TCRdb table lists in-frame clones only, not all of them. This sample carries around 17,000 clones, 85% to 90% of them seen once, and the ten largest clones take 4% to 5%. Blood collection times were about day -28 and days 30, 100, 180 posttransplant. Points from the study as a whole: Broader posttransplant TCR repertoire diversity was predicted by graft donor and pretransplant recipient Inverse Simpson Index values. Recipient TCR diversity dropped after transplant; expanded clonotypes rose from day 30 to 180. No sorting was done, leaving CD4 and CD8 contributions mixed.

The CDR3 runs to 15 residues. The germline gives CDR1 MNHEY, CDR2 SVGAGI. The V end lost 5 bases, the J end lost 5 bases, and 18 bases lay between the germline ends. V usage is TRBV6-5 and J usage is TRBJ1-1; D ambiguous. The source was PBMCs, collected 100 days after allogeneic stem cell transplant. The clonotype originates from a male patient in his sixties or seventies who had an allogeneic stem cell transplant from a related donor, so the T cells may come from the graft donor. Some clones in this sample may be carry-over from other donors' samples. The CDR3 loop is CASSPGSISWTEAFF. CDR3 bases: TGTGCCAGCAGTCCTGGGTCTATTTCGTGGACTGAAGCTTTCTTT.